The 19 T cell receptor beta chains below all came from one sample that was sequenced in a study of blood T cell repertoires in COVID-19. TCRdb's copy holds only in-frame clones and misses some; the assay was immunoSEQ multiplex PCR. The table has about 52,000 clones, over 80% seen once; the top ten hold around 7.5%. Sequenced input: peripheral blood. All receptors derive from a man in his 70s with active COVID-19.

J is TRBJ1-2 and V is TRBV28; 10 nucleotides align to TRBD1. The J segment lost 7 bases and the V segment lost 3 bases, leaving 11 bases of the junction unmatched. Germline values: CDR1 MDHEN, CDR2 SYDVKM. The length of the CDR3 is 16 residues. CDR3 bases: TGTGCCAGCAGTTTCGGACAGGGGGGTCTCGGTGGTGGCTACACCTTC. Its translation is CASSFGQGGLGGGYTF.

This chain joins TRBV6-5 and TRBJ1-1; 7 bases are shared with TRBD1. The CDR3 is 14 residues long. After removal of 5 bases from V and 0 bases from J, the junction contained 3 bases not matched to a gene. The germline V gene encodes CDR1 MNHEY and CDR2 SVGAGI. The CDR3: CASSTGTVNTEAFF. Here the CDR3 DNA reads TGTGCCAGCAGTACCGGGACAGTGAACACTGAAGCTTTCTTT.

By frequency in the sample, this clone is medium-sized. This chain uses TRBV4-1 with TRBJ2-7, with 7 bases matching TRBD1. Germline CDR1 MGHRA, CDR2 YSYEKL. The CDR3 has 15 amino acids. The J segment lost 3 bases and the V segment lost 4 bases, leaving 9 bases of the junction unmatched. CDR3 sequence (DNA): TGCGCCAGCAGCCCCCTAGAGGGGGCCAGCTACGAGCAGTACTTC. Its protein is CASSPLEGASYEQYF.

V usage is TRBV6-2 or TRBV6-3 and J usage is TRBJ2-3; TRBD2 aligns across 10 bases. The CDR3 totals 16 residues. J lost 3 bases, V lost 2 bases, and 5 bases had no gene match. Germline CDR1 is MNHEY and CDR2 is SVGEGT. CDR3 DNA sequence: TGTGCCAGCAGTTACCTAGCGGGGGAGCGGACAGATACGCAGTATTTT. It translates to CASSYLAGERTDTQYF.

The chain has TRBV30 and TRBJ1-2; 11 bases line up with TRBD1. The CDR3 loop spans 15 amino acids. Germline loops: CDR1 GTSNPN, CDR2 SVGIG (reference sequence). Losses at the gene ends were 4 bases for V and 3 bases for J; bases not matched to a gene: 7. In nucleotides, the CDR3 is TGTGCCTGGACCAGACCGGGACAGGGGGACTATGGCTACACCTTC. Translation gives CAWTRPGQGDYGYTF.

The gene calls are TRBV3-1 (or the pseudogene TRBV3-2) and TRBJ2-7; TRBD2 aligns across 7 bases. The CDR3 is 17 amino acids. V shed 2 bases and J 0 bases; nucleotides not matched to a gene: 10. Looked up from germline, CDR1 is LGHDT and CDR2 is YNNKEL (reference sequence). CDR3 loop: CASSQKTGGFSSYEQYF. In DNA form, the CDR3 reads TGTGCCAGCAGCCAAAAAACGGGGGGTTTCAGCTCCTACGAGCAGTACTTC.

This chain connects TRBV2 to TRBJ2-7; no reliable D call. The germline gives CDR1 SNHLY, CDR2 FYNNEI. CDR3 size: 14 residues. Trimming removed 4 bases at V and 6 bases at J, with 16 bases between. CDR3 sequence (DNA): TGTGCCAGCAGTGGGAGTCCGGGTAAAATCGAGCAGTACTTC. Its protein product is CASSGSPGKIEQYF.

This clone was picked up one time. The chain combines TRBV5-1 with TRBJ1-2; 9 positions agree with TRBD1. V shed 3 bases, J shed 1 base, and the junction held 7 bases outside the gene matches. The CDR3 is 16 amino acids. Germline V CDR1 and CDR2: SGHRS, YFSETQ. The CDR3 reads CASSWDRDSVNYGYTF. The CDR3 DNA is TGCGCCAGCAGCTGGGACAGGGATTCGGTTAACTATGGCTACACCTTC.

Here the CDR3 DNA reads TGTGCCACCAGCAGAGCGGAGACTCAGCTATCAGGCTACACCTTC. Translated: CATSRAETQLSGYTF. V and J are TRBV15 and TRBJ1-2; no clear D. The CDR3 is 15 amino acids. Germline V gives CDR1 LNHNV, CDR2 YYDKDF (reference sequence). Trimming left V 1 base short and J 8 bases short, with 17 bases between.

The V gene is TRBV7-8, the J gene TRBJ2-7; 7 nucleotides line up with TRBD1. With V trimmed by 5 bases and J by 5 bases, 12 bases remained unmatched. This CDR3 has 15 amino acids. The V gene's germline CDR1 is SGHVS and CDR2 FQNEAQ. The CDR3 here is CASSIRDSLVHEQYF. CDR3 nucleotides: TGTGCCAGCAGCATCCGGGACAGCTTGGTCCACGAGCAGTACTTC.

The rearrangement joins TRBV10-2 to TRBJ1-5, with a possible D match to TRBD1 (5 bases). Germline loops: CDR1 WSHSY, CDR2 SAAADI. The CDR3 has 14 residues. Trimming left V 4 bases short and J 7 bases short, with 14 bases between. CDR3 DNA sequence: TGCGCCAGCAGTGTGCAGGGTAGACGGCAGCCCCAGCATTTT. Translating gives CASSVQGRRQPQHF.

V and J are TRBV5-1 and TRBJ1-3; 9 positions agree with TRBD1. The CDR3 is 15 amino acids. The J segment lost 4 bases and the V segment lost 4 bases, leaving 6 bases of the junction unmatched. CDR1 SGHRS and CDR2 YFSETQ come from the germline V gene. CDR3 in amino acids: CASSVGQGMGNTIYF. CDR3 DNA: TGCGCCAGCAGCGTGGGACAGGGCATGGGAAACACCATATATTTT.

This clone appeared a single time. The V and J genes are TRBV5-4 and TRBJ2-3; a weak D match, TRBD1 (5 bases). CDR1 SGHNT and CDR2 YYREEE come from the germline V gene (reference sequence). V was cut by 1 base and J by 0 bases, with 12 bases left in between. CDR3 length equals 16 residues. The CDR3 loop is CASSLKTVTSTDTQYF. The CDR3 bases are TGTGCCAGCAGCTTGAAGACAGTAACTAGCACAGATACGCAGTATTTT.

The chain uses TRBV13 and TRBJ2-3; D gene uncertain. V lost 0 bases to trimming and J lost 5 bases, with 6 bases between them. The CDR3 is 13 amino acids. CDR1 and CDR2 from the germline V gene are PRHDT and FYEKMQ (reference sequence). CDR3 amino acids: CASSLGLEDTQYF. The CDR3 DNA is TGTGCCAGCAGCTTAGGCCTAGAAGATACGCAGTATTTT.

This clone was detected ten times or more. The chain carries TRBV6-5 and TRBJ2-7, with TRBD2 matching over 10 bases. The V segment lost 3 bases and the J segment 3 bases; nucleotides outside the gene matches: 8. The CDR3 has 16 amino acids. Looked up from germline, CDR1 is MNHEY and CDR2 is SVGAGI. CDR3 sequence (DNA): TGTGCCAGCAGTTATACTATAGCGGGGGGCCACTACGAGCAGTACTTC. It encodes CASSYTIAGGHYEQYF.

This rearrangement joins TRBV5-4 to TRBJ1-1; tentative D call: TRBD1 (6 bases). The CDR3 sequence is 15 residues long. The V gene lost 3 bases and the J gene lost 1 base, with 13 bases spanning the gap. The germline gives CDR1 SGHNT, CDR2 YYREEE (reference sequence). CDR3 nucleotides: TGTGCCAGCAGCTGGGGGCCCACAGCGAACACTGAAGCTTTCTTT. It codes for CASSWGPTANTEAFF.

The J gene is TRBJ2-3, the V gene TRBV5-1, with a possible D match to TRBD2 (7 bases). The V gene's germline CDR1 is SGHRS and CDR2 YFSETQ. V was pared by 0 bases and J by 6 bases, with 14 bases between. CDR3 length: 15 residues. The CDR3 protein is CASSLGGGSVDTQYF. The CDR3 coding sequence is TGCGCCAGCAGCTTGGGCGGGGGCTCCGTGGATACGCAGTATTTT.

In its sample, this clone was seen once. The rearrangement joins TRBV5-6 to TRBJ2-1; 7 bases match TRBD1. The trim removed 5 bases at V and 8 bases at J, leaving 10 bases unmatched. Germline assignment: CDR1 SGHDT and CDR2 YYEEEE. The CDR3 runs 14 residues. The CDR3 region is CASSETGFLDEQFF. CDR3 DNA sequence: TGTGCCAGCAGTGAGACAGGGTTTTTGGATGAGCAGTTCTTC.

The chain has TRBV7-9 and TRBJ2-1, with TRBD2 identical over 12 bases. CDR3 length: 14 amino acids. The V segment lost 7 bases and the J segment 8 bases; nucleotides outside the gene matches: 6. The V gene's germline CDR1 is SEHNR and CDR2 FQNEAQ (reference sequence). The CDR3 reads CASTPTSGGHEQFF. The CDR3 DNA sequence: TGTGCCAGCACCCCGACTAGCGGGGGCCATGAGCAGTTCTTC.